This TCR beta chain was captured in a study of CD8 T cells in ankylosing spondylitis. Details on this clonotype: The antigen remains unidentified.

Findings and limits, study-wide: In ankylosing spondylitis patients, matched synovial fluid reportedly showed significant enrichment of disease-linked clones. Existing reports had already noted some motif variants in reactive arthritis synovial fluid and blood. It appeared that ankylosing spondylitis blood was characterized by a TCR beta motif of fewer than ten highly homologous variants.

Quantitative barcoded 5'-RACE was used to prepare TCR beta libraries. TCRdb recomputed calls from the 5' RACE reads with MiXCR, one row per CDR3 protein. The sample shows approximately 400,000 distinct CDR3 sequences, around 26% of them seen only once. The source of this sequence is a male donor with ankylosing spondylitis. Sequencing was performed on blood, either unsorted or a sorted T cell fraction (not recorded which).

CDR3 loop: CASSPISSLAGSEQFF. Written as DNA, the CDR3 is TGTGCCAGCTCACCAATCAGTAGTCTAGCGGGTTCTGAGCAGTTCTTC. The V gene is TRBV18, the J gene TRBJ2-1, with 8 bases aligning to TRBD2. CDR1 and CDR2 from the germline V gene are KGHSH and LQKENI. Germline trimming cut 2 bases from V and 9 bases from J; bases unmatched to any gene: 12. This CDR3 contains 16 residues.